This T cell receptor beta chain was sequenced during a study of blood T cell repertoires in COVID-19. Study as a whole: Donors in the United States, Italy and Spain gave samples during acute or convalescent COVID-19. Sources were T cells, B-cell-depleted T cells, or PBMCs; the material itself was cDNA or gDNA.

V trimming: 8 bases; J trimming: 6 bases; junction bases outside the gene matches: 8. CDR1 SNHLY and CDR2 FYNNEI come from the germline V gene. The CDR3 contains 14 residues. In the original analysis: From reference gene primer amplification, estimates of nucleated cell counts were derived. The table came from immunoSEQ multiplex PCR; TCRdb's copy has only in-frame clones and leaves some out. D and trimming come from the DNA, and the V and J calls and clone size come from that table. The data show approximately 260,000 clones, 80% to 90% seen once. The rearrangement links TRBV2 to TRBJ2-7; 12 nucleotides agree with TRBD2. Sequenced input: peripheral blood. The receptor was derived from a woman aged 40 to 50 who had recovered from COVID-19. The CDR3 DNA reads as TGTGCCAGCCGACTAGCGGGAGAAATGCGCGAGCAGTACGTC. Translated: CASRLAGEMREQYV.